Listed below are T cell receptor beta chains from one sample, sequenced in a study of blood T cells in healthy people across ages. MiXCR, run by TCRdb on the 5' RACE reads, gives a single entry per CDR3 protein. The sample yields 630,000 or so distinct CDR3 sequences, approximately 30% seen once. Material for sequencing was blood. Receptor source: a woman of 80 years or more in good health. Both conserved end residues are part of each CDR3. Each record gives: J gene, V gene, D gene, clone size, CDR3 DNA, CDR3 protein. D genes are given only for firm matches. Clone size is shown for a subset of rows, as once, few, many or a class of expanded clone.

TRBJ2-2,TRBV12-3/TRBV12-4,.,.,TGTGCCAGCAGTTTATACCTGGGGATCCGAAACCCTACCGGGGAGCTGTTTTTT,CASSLYLGIRNPTGELFF
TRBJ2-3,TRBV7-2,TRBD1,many,TGTGCCAGCAGCTTCCCCGGGACAGGGATAGGCACAGATACGCAGTATTTT,CASSFPGTGIGTDTQYF
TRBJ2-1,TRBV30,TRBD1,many,TGTGCCTGGATCCCACTGGGACAGATCAACAATGAGCAGTTCTTC,CAWIPLGQINNEQFF
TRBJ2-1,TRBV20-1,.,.,TGCAGTGTTATGACCGTACAGGGTAGTGAGCAGTTCTTC,CSVMTVQGSEQFF
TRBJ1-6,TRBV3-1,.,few,TGTGCCAGCAGCCAAGCGGGGTCACCCCTCCACTTT,CASSQAGSPLHF
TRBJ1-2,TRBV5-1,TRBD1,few,TGCGCCAGCAACCCGGGACAGGGGGCGCCCCATGGCTACACCTTC,CASNPGQGAPHGYTF
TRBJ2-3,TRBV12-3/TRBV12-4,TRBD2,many,TGTGCCAGCAGTTTAGAATCGGGGACTATTACGCAGTATTTT,CASSLESGTITQYF
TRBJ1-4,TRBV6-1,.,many,TGTGCCAGCAGCCCCATATTCCGGGAGGCTGAAAAACTGTTTTTT,CASSPIFREAEKLFF
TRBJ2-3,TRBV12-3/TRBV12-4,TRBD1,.,TGTGCCAGCAGTTCTGACAGGGAAGTGAGAACAGATGCGCAGTATTTT,CASSSDREVRTDAQYF
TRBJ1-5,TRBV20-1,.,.,TGCAGTGCTAGAGTATCGGGCAATCAGCCCCAGCATTTT,CSARVSGNQPQHF
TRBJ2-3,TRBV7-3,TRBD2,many,TGTGCCAGCAGCTTGGCGGGACTAGCGGGGGGCGAAGATACGCAGTATTTT,CASSLAGLAGGEDTQYF
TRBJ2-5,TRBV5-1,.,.,TGCGCCAGCAGCTGGAGCGTAGGGGTAGAGACCCAGTACTTC,CASSWSVGVETQYF
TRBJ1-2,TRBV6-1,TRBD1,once,TGTGCCAGCAGTCGGGACAGGGGCGGGGATGGCTGCACCTTC,CASSRDRGGDGCTF
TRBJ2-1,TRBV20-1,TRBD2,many,TGCAGTGCTAGAGCTAGCGGGAATTACAATGAGCAGTTCTTC,CSARASGNYNEQFF
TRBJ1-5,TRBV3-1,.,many,TGTGCCAGCAGCCAAGGCAGGGGATACAATCAGCCCCAGCATTTT,CASSQGRGYNQPQHF
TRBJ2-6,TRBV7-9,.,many,TGTGCCAGCAGTTCCGAGGCCCGAACTCGCTCTGGGGCCAACGTCCTGACTTTC,CASSSEARTRSGANVLTF
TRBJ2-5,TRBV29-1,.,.,TGCAGCGCCGGGGGCAGTCAGAATGAGCAGTACTTC,CSAGGSQNEQYF
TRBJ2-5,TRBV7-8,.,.,TGTGCCAGCAGCCCCCCTAGAGATCAGACCCAGTACTTC,CASSPPRDQTQYF
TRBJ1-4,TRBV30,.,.,TGTGCCTGGAGACAGGGCCATAATGAAAAACTGTTTTTT,CAWRQGHNEKLFF
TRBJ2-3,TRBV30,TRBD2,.,TGTGCCTGGAGTCTAGCTAGCGGGGCGGTAGATACGCAGTATTTT,CAWSLASGAVDTQYF
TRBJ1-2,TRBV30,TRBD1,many,TGTGCCTGGACCAGGACAGGGGCGGAAGGCTACACCTTC,CAWTRTGAEGYTF
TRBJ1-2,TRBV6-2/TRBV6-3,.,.,TGTGCCAGCAGTTACCGAGGGAGGGGCTGGAATGGCTACACCTTC,CASSYRGRGWNGYTF
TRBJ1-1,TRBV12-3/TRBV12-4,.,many,TGTGCCAGCAGGACAGCCAGCCCAAACACTGAAGCTTTCTTT,CASRTASPNTEAFF
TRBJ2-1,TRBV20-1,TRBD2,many,TGCAGTGCTAGACAGGGAGGGACTAGAGTTGTGTATGAGCAGTTCTTC,CSARQGGTRVVYEQFF
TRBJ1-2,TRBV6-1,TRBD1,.,TGTGCCACCAAACAGGGGGCGCAGAGCTATGGCTACACCTTC,CATKQGAQSYGYTF
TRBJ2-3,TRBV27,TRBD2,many,TGTGCCAGCAGTTATCTAGCGGGGTCCACAGATACGCAGTATTTT,CASSYLAGSTDTQYF
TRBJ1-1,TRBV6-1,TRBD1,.,TGTGCCAGCAGAGCCGACAGGGTAGTTACTGAAGCTTTCTTT,CASRADRVVTEAFF
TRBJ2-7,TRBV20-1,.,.,TGCAGCGCTAGTCCCCTGGGGCAGTCCTACGAGCAGTACTTC,CSASPLGQSYEQYF
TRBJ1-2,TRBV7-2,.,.,TGTGCCAGCAGCTTAGTCGGTTCACAGGGTTCAGGCTATGGCTACACCTTC,CASSLVGSQGSGYGYTF
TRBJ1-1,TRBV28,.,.,TGTGCCAGCAGTTTATTGGTCCGGAGGGACACTGAAGCTTTCTTT,CASSLLVRRDTEAFF
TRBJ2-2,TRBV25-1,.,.,TGTGCCAGCAGCCAAGTCCTACCGACCGACACCGGGGAGCTGTTTTTT,CASSQVLPTDTGELFF
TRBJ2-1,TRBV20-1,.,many,TGCAGTGGGGGGGTCCATGAGCAGTTCTTC,CSGGVHEQFF
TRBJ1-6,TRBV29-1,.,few,TGCAGCTTTTATGACAGCTTAATTTCTCATTCACCCCCCCACTTT,CSFYDSLISHSPPHF
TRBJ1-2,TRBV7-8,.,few,TGTGCCAGCAGCTACTCACAGGCGACCTATGGCTACACCTTC,CASSYSQATYGYTF
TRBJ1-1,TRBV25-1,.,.,TGTGCCAGTGGGACAACAATGAACACTGAAGCTTTCTTT,CASGTTMNTEAFF
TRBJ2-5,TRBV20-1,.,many,TGCAGTGCTAGTCCTGGGGGGCGAGAGACCCAGTACTTC,CSASPGGRETQYF
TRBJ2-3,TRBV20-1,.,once,TGCAGTGCTCATCAAGATACGCAGTATTTT,CSAHQDTQYF
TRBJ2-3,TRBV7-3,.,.,TGTGCCACCAGTGATTTGAGGGACTCCGGCACAGATACGCAGTATTTT,CATSDLRDSGTDTQYF
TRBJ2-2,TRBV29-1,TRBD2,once,TGCAGCGCTATTACTAGCGACCCCGGGGAGCTGTTTTTT,CSAITSDPGELFF
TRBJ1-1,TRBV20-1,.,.,TGCAGGGCTGCGAGGACAGATGGCGCTTTCTTT,CRAARTDGAFF
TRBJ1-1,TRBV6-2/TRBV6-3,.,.,TGTGCCAGCAGTTACGGGCAGGCAACTGAAGCTTTCTTT,CASSYGQATEAFF